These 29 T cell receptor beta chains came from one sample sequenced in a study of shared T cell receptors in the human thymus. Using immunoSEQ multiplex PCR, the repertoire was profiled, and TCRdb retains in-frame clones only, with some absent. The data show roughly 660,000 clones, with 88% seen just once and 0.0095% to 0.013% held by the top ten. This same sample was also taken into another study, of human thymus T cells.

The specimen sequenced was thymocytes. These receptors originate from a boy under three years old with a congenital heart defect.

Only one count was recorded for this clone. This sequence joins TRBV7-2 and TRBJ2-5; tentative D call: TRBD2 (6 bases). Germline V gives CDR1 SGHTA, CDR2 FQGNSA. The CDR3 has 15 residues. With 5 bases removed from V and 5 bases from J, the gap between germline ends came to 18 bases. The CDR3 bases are TGTGCCAGCAGCGGCACTGGCGGGACGCAGGAGACCCAGTACTTC. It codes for CASSGTGGTQETQYF.

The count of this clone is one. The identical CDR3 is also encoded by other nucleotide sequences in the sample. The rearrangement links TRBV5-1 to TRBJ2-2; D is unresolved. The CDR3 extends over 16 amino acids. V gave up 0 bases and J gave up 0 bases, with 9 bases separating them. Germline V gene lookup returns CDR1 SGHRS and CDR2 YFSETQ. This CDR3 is CASSLAPGTNTGELFF. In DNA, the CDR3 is TGCGCCAGCAGCTTGGCCCCGGGTACGAACACCGGGGAGCTGTTTTTT.

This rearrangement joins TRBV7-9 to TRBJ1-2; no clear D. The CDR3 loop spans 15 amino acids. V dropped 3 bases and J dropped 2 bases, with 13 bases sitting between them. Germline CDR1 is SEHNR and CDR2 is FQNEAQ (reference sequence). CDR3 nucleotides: TGTGCCAGCAGCTTTCCCGGGAGGCACAACTATGGCTACACCTTC. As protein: CASSFPGRHNYGYTF. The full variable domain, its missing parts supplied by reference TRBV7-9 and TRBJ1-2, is DTGVSQNPRHKITKRGQNVTFRCDPISEHNRLYWYRQTLGQGPEFLTYFQNEAQLEKSRLLSDRFSAERPKGSFSTLEIQRTEQGDSAMYLCASSFPGRHNYGYTFGSGTRLTVV.

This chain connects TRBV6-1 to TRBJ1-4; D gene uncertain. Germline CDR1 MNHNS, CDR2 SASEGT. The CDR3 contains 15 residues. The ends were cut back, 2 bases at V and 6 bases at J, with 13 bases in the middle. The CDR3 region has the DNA TGTGCCAGCAGTGAACTCGCCATTCGAGATGAAAAACTGTTTTTT. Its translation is CASSELAIRDEKLFF.

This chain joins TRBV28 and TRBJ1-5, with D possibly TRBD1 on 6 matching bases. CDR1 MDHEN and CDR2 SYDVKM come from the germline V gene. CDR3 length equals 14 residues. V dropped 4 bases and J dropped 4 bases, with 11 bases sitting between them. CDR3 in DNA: TGTGCCAGCAGTTCGACAGGAAGGAATCAGCCCCAGCATTTT. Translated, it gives CASSSTGRNQPQHF.

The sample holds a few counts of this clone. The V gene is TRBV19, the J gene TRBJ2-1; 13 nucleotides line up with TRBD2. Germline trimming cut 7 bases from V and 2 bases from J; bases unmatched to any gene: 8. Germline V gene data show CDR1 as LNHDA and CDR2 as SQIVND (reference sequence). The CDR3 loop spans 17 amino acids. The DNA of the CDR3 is TGTGCCAGTATCGGGACTAGCGGGATCTCCCCCTACAATGAGCAGTTCTTC. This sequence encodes CASIGTSGISPYNEQFF.

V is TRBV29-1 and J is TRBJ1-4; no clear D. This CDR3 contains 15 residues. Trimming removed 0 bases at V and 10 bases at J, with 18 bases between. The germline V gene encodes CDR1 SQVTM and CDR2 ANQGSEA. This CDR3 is CSVEEDRQAGGKLFF. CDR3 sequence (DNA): TGCAGCGTTGAAGAAGACCGGCAGGCCGGTGGAAAACTGTTTTTT.

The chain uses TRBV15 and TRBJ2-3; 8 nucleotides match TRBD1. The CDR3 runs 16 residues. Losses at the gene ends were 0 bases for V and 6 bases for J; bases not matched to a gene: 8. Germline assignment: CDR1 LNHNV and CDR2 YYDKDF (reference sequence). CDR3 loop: CATSRDLDRVADTQYF. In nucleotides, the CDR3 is TGTGCCACCAGCAGAGATCTGGACAGGGTCGCGGATACGCAGTATTTT.

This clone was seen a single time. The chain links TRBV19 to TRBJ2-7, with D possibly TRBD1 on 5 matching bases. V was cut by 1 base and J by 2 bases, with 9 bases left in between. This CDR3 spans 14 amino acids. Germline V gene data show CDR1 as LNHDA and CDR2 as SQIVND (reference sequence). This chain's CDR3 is CASSIGAGTYEQYF. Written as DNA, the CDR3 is TGTGCCAGTAGTATAGGGGCAGGGACCTACGAGCAGTACTTC. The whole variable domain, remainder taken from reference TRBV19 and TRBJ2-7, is DGGITQSPKYLFRKEGQNVTLSCEQNLNHDAMYWYRQDPGQGLRLIYYSQIVNDFQKGDIAEGYSVSREKKESFPLTVTSAQKNPTAFYLCASSIGAGTYEQYFGPGTRLTVT.

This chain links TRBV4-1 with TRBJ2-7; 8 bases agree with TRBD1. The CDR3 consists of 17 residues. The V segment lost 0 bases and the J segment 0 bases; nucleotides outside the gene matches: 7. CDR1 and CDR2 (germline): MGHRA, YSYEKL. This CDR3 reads CASSQDRGTGISYEQYF. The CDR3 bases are TGCGCCAGCAGCCAAGATAGGGGGACAGGTATCTCCTACGAGCAGTACTTC.

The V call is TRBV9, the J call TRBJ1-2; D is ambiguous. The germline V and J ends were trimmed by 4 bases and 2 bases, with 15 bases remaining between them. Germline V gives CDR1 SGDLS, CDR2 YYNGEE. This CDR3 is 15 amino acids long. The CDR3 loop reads CASSPPAEENYGYTF. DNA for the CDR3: TGTGCCAGCAGCCCCCCGGCGGAGGAGAACTATGGCTACACCTTC.

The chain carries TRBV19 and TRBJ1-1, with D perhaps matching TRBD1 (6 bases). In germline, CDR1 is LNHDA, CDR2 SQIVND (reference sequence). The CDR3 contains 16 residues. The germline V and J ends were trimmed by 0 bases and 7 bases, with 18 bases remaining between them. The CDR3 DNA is TGTGCCAGTAGTATAGATTCAGGGGAGTTTGGTGGTGAAGCTTTCTTT. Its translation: CASSIDSGEFGGEAFF.

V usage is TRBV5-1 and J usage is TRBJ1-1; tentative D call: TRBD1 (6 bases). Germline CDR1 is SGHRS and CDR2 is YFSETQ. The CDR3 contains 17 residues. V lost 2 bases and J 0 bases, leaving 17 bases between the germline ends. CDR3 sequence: CASSLSGGQIMNTEAFF. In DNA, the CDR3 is TGCGCCAGCAGCTTAAGCGGGGGACAAATAATGAACACTGAAGCTTTCTTT.

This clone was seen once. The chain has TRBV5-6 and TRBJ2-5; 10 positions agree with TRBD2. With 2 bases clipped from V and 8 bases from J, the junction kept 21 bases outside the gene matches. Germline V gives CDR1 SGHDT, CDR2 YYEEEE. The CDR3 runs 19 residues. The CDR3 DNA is TGTGCCAGCAGCTTATCACTTCCCCGCTCTAGCGGGAGCAAGAGAACCCAGTACTTC. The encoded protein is CASSLSLPRSSGSKRTQYF. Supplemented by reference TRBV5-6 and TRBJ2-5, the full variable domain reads DAGVTQSPTHLIKTRGQQVTLRCSPKSGHDTVSWYQQALGQGPQFIFQYYEEEERQRGNFPDRFSGHQFPNYSSELNVNALLLGDSALYLCASSLSLPRSSGSKRTQYFGPGTRLLVL.

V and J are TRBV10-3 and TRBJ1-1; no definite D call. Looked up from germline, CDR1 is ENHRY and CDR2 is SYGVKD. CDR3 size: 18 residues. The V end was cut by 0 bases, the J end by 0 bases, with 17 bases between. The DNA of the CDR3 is TGTGCCATCAGTGAGTCAGGATATGACACAGTCTTGAACACTGAAGCTTTCTTT. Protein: CAISESGYDTVLNTEAFF.

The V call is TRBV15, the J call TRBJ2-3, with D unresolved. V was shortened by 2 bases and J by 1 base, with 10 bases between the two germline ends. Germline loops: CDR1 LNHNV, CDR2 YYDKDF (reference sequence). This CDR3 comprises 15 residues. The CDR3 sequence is CATSRWASRTDTQYF. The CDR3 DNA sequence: TGTGCCACCAGCAGATGGGCTTCGCGCACAGATACGCAGTATTTT. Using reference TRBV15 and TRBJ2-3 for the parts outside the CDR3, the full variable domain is DAMVIQNPRYQVTQFGKPVTLSCSQTLNHNVMYWYQQKSSQAPKLLFHYYDKDFNNEADTPDNFQSRRPNTSFCFLDIRSPGLGDTAMYLCATSRWASRTDTQYFGPGTRLTVL.

The CDR3 spells CSVESHRPRCQETQYF. The CDR3 region has the DNA TGCAGCGTCGAGAGCCACAGGCCCAGGTGTCAAGAGACCCAGTACTTC. The chain couples TRBV29-1 to TRBJ2-5; tentatively, D is TRBD1 (5 bases). V gave up 6 bases and J gave up 2 bases, with 22 bases separating them. Germline CDR1 SQVTM, CDR2 ANQGSEA. The CDR3 spans 16 residues.

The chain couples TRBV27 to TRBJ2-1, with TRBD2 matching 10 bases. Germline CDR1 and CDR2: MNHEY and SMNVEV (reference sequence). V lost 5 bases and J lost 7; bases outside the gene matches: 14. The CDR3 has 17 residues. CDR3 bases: TGTGCCAGCAGTACCCCAGGGGGCCTAGCGGGAGTGAATGAGCAGTTCTTC. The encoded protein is CASSTPGGLAGVNEQFF.

CDR3 region: CASSSSGTPTNGYTF. As DNA, the CDR3 is TGTGCCAGCAGCAGTTCCGGGACACCGACCAATGGCTACACCTTC. This chain connects TRBV5-5 to TRBJ1-2; possibly TRBD1 for D (6 bases). This CDR3 contains 15 residues. V lost 4 bases, J lost 6 bases, and 19 bases lay in between. The germline V gene has CDR1 SGHKS and CDR2 YYEKEE (reference sequence).

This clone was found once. CDR3 sequence reads: CASKSGRGPYEQYF. CDR3 sequence (DNA): TGTGCCAGCAAAAGCGGGAGAGGGCCCTACGAGCAGTACTTC. V usage is TRBV6-6 and J usage is TRBJ2-7; 8 bases match TRBD2. Germline V lookup: CDR1 MNHNY, CDR2 SVGAGI (reference sequence). Trimming at V came to 7 bases and at J to 2 bases, leaving 7 bases not matched to a gene. The CDR3 extends over 14 amino acids.

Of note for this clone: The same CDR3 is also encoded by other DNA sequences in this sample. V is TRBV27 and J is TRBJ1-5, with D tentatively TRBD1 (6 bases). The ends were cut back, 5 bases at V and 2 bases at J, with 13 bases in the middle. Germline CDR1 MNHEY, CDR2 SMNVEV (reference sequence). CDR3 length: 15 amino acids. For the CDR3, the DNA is TGTGCCAGCAGTCTACAGGGTGAGGGCAATCAGCCCCAGCATTTT. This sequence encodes CASSLQGEGNQPQHF.

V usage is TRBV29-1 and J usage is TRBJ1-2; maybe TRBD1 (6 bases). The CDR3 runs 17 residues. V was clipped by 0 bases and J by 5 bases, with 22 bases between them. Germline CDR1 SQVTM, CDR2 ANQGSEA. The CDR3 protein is CSVEDRAGARTIYGYTF. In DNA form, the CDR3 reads TGCAGCGTTGAAGATCGGGCAGGGGCCCGAACAATATATGGCTACACCTTC. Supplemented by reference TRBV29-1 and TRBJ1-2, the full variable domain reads SAVISQKPSRDICQRGTSLTIQCQVDSQVTMMFWYRQQPGQSLTLIATANQGSEATYESGFVIDKFPISRPNLTFSTLTVSNMSPEDSSIYLCSVEDRAGARTIYGYTFGSGTRLTVV.

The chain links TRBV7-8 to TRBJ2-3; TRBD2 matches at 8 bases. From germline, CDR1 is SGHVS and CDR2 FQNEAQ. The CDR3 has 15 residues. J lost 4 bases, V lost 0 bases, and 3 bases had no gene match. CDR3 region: CASSLASGISDTQYF. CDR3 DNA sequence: TGTGCCAGCAGCTTAGCTAGCGGGATTTCAGATACGCAGTATTTT. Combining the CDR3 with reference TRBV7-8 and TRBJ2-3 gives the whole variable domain GAGVSQSPRYKVAKRGQDVALRCDPISGHVSLFWYQQALGQGPEFLTYFQNEAQLDKSGLPSDRFFAERPEGSVSTLKIQRTQQEDSAVYLCASSLASGISDTQYFGPGTRLTVL.

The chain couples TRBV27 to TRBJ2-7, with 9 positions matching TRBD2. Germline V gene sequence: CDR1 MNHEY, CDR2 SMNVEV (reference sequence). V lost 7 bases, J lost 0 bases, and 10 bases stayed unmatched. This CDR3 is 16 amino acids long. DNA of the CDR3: TGTGCCAGCAACAGACTAGCGGTGCTGAGCTCCTACGAGCAGTACTTC. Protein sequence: CASNRLAVLSSYEQYF.

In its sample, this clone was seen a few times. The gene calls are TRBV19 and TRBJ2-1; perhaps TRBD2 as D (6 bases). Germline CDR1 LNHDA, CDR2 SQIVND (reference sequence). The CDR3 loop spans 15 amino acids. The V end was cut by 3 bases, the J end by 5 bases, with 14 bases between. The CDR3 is CASSIWGDSDNEQFF. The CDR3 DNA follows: TGTGCCAGTAGTATCTGGGGGGACTCTGACAATGAGCAGTTCTTC.

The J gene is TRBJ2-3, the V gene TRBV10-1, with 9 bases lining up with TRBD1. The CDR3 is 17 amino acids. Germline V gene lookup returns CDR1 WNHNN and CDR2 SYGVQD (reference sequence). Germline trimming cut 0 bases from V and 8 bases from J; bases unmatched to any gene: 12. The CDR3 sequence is CASSESGDRAISGTQYF. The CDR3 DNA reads TGCGCCAGCAGTGAGTCGGGGGACAGGGCGATCTCGGGTACGCAGTATTTT.

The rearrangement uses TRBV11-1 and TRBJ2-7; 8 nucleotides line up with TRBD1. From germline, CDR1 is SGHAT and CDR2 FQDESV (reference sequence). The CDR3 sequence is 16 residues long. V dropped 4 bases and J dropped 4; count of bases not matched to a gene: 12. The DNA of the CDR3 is TGTGCCAGCAGCTCTAGCCCGGGACAGGTAGGGTACGAGCAGTACTTC. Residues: CASSSSPGQVGYEQYF.

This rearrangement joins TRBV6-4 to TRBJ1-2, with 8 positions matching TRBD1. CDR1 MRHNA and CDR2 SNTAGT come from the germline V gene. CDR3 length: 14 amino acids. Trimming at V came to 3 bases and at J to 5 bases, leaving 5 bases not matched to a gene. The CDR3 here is CASSEGQGLYGYTF. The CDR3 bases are TGTGCCAGCAGTGAAGGACAGGGCTTATATGGCTACACCTTC.

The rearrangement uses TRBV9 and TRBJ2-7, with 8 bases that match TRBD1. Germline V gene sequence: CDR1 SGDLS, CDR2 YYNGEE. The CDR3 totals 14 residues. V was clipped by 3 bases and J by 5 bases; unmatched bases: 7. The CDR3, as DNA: TGTGCCAGCAGCGCGAGACAGGGGTTCCACGAGCAGTACTTC. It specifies CASSARQGFHEQYF.